The 18 T cell receptor beta chains listed next were all sequenced from one sample in a study of technical replicates of blood from several donors. Sequencing was performed with immunoSEQ multiplex PCR; in TCRdb, only in-frame clones are kept and a portion is missing. Among tens of thousands of clones listed, about 96% were seen once. The source material was T cells isolated from PBMCs. The receptors were sampled from a human donor in good health.

The V gene is TRBV10-3, the J gene TRBJ2-1; TRBD2 agrees at 13 bases. The V gene end was trimmed by 8 bases and the J gene end by 10 bases; junction bases not matched to a gene: 5. The CDR3 extends over 13 amino acids. The germline CDR1 and CDR2 sequences are ENHRY and SYGVKD. CDR3 loop: CAIGTSGIHEQFF. In nucleotides, the CDR3 is TGTGCCATCGGGACTAGCGGGATTCACGAGCAGTTCTTC.

This chain connects TRBV6-1 to TRBJ1-5; TRBD1 aligns across 8 bases. The CDR3 is made up of 15 amino acids. Trimming took 3 bases from V and 5 from J; bases not matched to a gene: 6. From germline, CDR1 is MNHNS and CDR2 SASEGT. The CDR3 here is CASSDEGQAYQPQHF. The CDR3, as DNA: TGTGCCAGCAGTGATGAGGGACAGGCGTATCAGCCCCAGCATTTT.

The rearrangement uses TRBV6-4 and TRBJ2-1, with 11 bases fitting TRBD2. This CDR3 is 16 amino acids long. With 2 bases clipped from V and 7 bases from J, the junction kept 7 bases outside the gene matches. Germline-derived CDR1 and CDR2 are MRHNA and SNTAGT. The CDR3 is CASSDTFSGRDNEQFF. DNA of the CDR3: TGTGCCAGCAGTGACACTTTTAGCGGGAGGGATAATGAGCAGTTCTTC.

V is TRBV7-3 and J is TRBJ1-1; 9 bases are a match to TRBD1. CDR3 size: 13 residues. Trimming cost V 5 bases and J 7 bases; bases outside gene matches: 5. Looked up from germline, CDR1 is SGHTA and CDR2 is FQGTGA. The CDR3 DNA reads as TGTGCCAGCAGCCCCGGGGGACAGGGTGAAGCTTTCTTT. This encodes CASSPGGQGEAFF.

The chain combines TRBV2 with TRBJ2-7; no clear D gene. V lost 2 bases and J lost 0, with 11 bases in between. The length of the CDR3 is 15 residues. Germline CDR1 is SNHLY and CDR2 is FYNNEI. Here the CDR3 DNA reads TGTGCCAGCAGTGAATCTGGGCTCAGCTCCTACGAGCAGTACTTC. Translated: CASSESGLSSYEQYF. Full variable domain (outside the CDR3, taken from reference TRBV2 and TRBJ2-7): EPEVTQTPSHQVTQMGQEVILRCVPISNHLYFYWYRQILGQKVEFLVSFYNNEISEKSEIFDDQFSVERPDGSNFTLKIRSTKLEDSAMYFCASSESGLSSYEQYFGPGTRLTVT.

The gene calls are TRBV27 and TRBJ1-5, with 12 bases fitting TRBD1. In germline, CDR1 is MNHEY, CDR2 SMNVEV (reference sequence). This CDR3 is 16 amino acids long. V lost 5 bases, J lost 7 bases, and 9 bases stayed unmatched. The CDR3 reads CASSPRGQGAGQPQHF. For the CDR3, the DNA is TGTGCCAGCAGTCCCCGGGGACAGGGGGCCGGGCAGCCCCAGCATTTT.

The rearrangement links TRBV5-1 to TRBJ1-3; TRBD1 matches 8 bases. The J segment lost 4 bases and the V segment lost 4 bases, leaving 10 bases of the junction unmatched. Germline-derived CDR1 and CDR2 are SGHRS and YFSETQ. The CDR3 spans 16 residues. Here the CDR3 DNA reads TGCGCCAGCAGCCCCTGGACAGGGAGCTCCGGAAACACCATATATTTT. Translating gives CASSPWTGSSGNTIYF.

This rearrangement joins TRBV18 to TRBJ1-1; TRBD1 might be the D (5 bases). The length of the CDR3 is 15 residues. The V and J ends lost 4 bases and 3 bases respectively, with 15 bases between them. Germline-derived CDR1 and CDR2 are KGHSH and LQKENI. CDR3 region: CASSRDPGRDTEAFF. Here the CDR3 DNA reads TGTGCCAGCTCACGGGACCCAGGGAGGGACACTGAAGCTTTCTTT.

The CDR3 DNA reads TGTGCCAGCAGCTTAGACTTCGACAGGCCGAGTAAGGAAGCTTTCTTT. Translating gives CASSLDFDRPSKEAFF. This chain uses TRBV7-9 with TRBJ1-1; possible D gene TRBD1, 6 bases. This CDR3 spans 16 amino acids. The V gene's germline CDR1 is SEHNR and CDR2 FQNEAQ (reference sequence). V was clipped by 1 base and J by 8 bases, with 20 bases between them.

This sequence joins TRBV7-9 and TRBJ1-4; no definite D call. Trimming stripped 5 bases from V and 0 bases from J, with 10 bases between. Germline values: CDR1 SEHNR, CDR2 FQNEAQ (reference sequence). The CDR3 is 15 residues long. CDR3 in DNA: TGTGCCAGCAGCCCCCTGGCAGCAACTAATGAAAAACTGTTTTTT. Translating gives CASSPLAATNEKLFF.

This chain uses TRBV19 with TRBJ1-1, with TRBD1 matching over 7 bases. Germline assignment: CDR1 LNHDA and CDR2 SQIVND (reference sequence). Trimming at V came to 0 bases and at J to 4 bases, leaving 2 bases not matched to a gene. This CDR3 contains 14 residues. CDR3 amino acids: CASSIENRGTEAFF. CDR3 nucleotides: TGTGCCAGTAGTATAGAGAACAGGGGCACTGAAGCTTTCTTT.

The chain joins TRBV10-2 to TRBJ2-1; D not certain. The CDR3 is 12 amino acids. Germline CDR1 WSHSY, CDR2 SAAADI. V dropped 0 bases and J dropped 11 bases, with 8 bases sitting between them. The CDR3 here is CASSESATQQFF. In DNA form, the CDR3 reads TGCGCCAGCAGTGAGTCAGCGACTCAGCAGTTCTTC.

This chain joins TRBV12-2 and TRBJ1-2. TRBV12-2 is reported as a pseudogene. This CDR3 spans 21 amino acids. This CDR3 reads CASRLAAGRGEFEDGDYGYTF. Here the CDR3 DNA reads TGTGCAAGTCGCTTAGCGGCCGGGCGGGGGGAGTTTGAAGACGGCGACTATGGCTACACCTTC.

The chain has TRBV10-1 and TRBJ2-1; TRBD2 matches at 10 bases. V shed 0 bases, J shed 7 bases, and the junction held 15 bases outside the gene matches. The germline CDR1 and CDR2 sequences are WNHNN and SYGVQD (reference sequence). The CDR3 is 19 amino acids. The CDR3 nucleotides are TGCGCCAGCAGTGAGTCAAAAAGGCCGGGACTAGCGAATCCAAATGAGCAGTTCTTC. Protein sequence: CASSESKRPGLANPNEQFF.

The chain employs TRBV2 and TRBJ2-2; TRBD1 matches 9 bases. Germline assignment: CDR1 SNHLY and CDR2 FYNNEI. The CDR3 consists of 19 residues. The J segment lost 6 bases and the V segment lost 2 bases, leaving 16 bases of the junction unmatched. As DNA, the CDR3 is TGTGCCAGCAGTGAATGGGGGTATCAGGACAGGGGATATCCCGGGGAGCTGTTTTTT. Its protein is CASSEWGYQDRGYPGELFF.

J is TRBJ2-5 and V is TRBV10-3, with 8 bases lining up with TRBD1. Trimming at V came to 7 bases and at J to 0 bases, leaving 7 bases not matched to a gene. Looked up from germline, CDR1 is ENHRY and CDR2 is SYGVKD. This CDR3 region has 15 residues. DNA of the CDR3: TGTGCCATCAAAGAGGCAGGGGGCTACCAAGAGACCCAGTACTTC. Translation: CAIKEAGGYQETQYF.

CDR3 loop: CASTRDRGSGDNSPLHF. The CDR3, as DNA: TGTGCCAGTACCAGGGACAGGGGCTCCGGGGATAATTCACCCCTCCACTTT. The chain recombines TRBV19 with TRBJ1-6; 10 bases map to TRBD1. The CDR3 contains 17 residues. In germline, CDR1 is LNHDA, CDR2 SQIVND (reference sequence). The V and J ends lost 7 bases and 5 bases, in that order; junction bases with no gene match: 11.

The V and J genes are TRBV28 and TRBJ2-6; D gene uncertain. The CDR3 is 12 residues long. Germline V lookup: CDR1 MDHEN, CDR2 SYDVKM. The V gene lost 10 bases and the J gene lost 1 base, with 5 bases spanning the gap. The CDR3 DNA follows: TGTGCCACCTTATCTGGGGCCAACGTCCTGACTTTC. Translation gives CATLSGANVLTF.